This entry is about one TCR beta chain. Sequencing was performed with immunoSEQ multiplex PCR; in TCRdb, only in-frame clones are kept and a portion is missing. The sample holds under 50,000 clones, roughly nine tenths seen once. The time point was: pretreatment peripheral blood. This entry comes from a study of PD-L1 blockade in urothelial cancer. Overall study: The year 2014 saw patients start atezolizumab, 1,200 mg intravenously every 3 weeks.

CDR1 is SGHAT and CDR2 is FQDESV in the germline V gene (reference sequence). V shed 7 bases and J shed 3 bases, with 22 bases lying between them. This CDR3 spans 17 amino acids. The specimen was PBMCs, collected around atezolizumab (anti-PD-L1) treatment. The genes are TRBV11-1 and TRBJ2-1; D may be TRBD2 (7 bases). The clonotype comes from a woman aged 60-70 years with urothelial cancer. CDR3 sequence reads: CASTTLGGAGFYNEQFF. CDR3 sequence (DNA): TGTGCCAGCACCACTCTTGGGGGGGCGGGATTCTACAATGAGCAGTTCTTC.